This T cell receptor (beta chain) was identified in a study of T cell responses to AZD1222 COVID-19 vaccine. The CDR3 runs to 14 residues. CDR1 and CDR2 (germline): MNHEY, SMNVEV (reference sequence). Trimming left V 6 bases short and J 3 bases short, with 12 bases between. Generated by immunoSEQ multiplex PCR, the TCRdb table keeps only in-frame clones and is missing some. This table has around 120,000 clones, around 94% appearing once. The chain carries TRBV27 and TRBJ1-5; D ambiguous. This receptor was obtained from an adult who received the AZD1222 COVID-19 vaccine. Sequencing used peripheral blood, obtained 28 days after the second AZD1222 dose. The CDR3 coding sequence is TGTGCCAGCAGCCGCGGCATCTCCAATCAGCCCCAGCATTTT. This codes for CASSRGISNQPQHF.